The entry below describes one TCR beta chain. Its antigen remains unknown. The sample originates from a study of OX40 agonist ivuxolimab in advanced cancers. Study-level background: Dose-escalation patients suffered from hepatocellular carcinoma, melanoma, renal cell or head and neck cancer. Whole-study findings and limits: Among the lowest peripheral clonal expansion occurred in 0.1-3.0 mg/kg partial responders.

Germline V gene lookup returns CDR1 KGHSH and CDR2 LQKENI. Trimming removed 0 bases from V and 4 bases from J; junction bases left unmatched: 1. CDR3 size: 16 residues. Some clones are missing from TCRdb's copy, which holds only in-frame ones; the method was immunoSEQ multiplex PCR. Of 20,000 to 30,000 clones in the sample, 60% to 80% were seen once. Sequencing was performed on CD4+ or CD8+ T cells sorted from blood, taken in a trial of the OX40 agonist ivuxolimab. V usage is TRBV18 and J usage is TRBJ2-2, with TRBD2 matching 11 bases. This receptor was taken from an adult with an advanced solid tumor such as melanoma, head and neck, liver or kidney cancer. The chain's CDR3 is CASSPPGTSGTGELFF. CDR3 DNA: TGTGCCAGCTCACCACCCGGGACTAGCGGCACCGGGGAGCTGTTTTTT.